These 15 T cell receptor beta chains were all obtained from the same sample, sequenced in a study of Graves' ophthalmopathy and Graves' hyperthyroidism. CDR3 regions of TCR beta were amplified from RNA transcripts. Amplification began with first-round RT-PCR using HTBI primers, then second-round multiplex PCR was performed. MiXCR was run by TCRdb on the multiplex PCR reads, yielding one entry per CDR3 protein. This sample has 600,000 to 700,000 distinct CDR3 sequences; 35% to 50% occur once, and the top ten carry around 3%. The sample taken for sequencing was peripheral blood. Receptor source: an adult man with Graves' ophthalmopathy.

The gene calls are TRBV7-2 and TRBJ1-2; D remains ambiguous. The CDR3 is made up of 15 amino acids. The V end was cut by 5 bases, the J end by 8 bases, with 21 bases between. The V gene's germline CDR1 is SGHTA and CDR2 FQGNSA. The CDR3 is CASSQDSGWRRGYTF. The CDR3 coding sequence is TGTGCCAGCAGCCAAGATTCGGGTTGGCGGCGGGGCTACACCTTC.

This chain joins TRBV10-2 and TRBJ2-6; TRBD1 matches at 11 bases. Germline values: CDR1 WSHSY, CDR2 SAAADI. The CDR3 covers 17 residues. V gave up 0 bases and J gave up 3 bases; unmatched junction bases: 1. The CDR3 loop reads CASSESDRGLGANVLTF. The CDR3 nucleotides are TGCGCCAGCAGTGAGTCGGACAGGGGGCTTGGGGCCAACGTCCTGACTTTC.

This clonotype has a count of ten or more. The genes are TRBV7-9 and TRBJ2-2; the D is unclear. CDR3 length equals 15 residues. The germline gives CDR1 SEHNR, CDR2 FQNEAQ (reference sequence). The ends were cut back, 4 bases at V and 3 bases at J, with 12 bases in the middle. This CDR3 is CASSSPTADTGELFF. The DNA of the CDR3 is TGTGCCAGCAGCTCGCCGACCGCGGACACCGGGGAGCTGTTTTTT.

This clonotype has ten or more counts. The V and J genes are TRBV29-1 and TRBJ1-1; D uncertain. CDR3 length: 14 residues. Trimming stripped 3 bases from V and 0 bases from J, with 11 bases between. Germline V gives CDR1 SQVTM, CDR2 ANQGSEA. CDR3 loop: CSVDVDGMNTEAFF. The CDR3 coding sequence is TGCAGCGTTGATGTGGACGGCATGAACACTGAAGCTTTCTTT.

This clonotype was counted many times. The DNA for the CDR3 is TGTGCCAGCAGCATAGACGCTTCTGGAAACACCATATATTTT. It is translated as CASSIDASGNTIYF. The V gene is TRBV7-2, the J gene TRBJ1-3; no firm D call. The CDR3 is 14 amino acids. The germline V gene has CDR1 SGHTA and CDR2 FQGNSA. V was trimmed by 5 bases and J by 1 base, leaving 9 bases between them.

The chain recombines TRBV25-1 with TRBJ1-5; tentative D call: TRBD1 (6 bases). Germline V gene sequence: CDR1 MGHDK, CDR2 SYGVNS. This CDR3 region has 14 residues. V was clipped by 6 bases and J by 6 bases, with 15 bases between them. In nucleotides, the CDR3 is TGTGCCAGCAGGAGGGCAGGGGCAGGTCAGCCCCAGCATTTT. Residues: CASRRAGAGQPQHF. The full variable domain, rest sourced from reference TRBV25-1 and TRBJ1-5, is EADIYQTPRYLVIGTGKKITLECSQTMGHDKMYWYQQDPGMELHLIHYSYGVNSTEKGDLSSESTVSRIRTEHFPLTLESARPSHTSQYLCASRRAGAGQPQHFGDGTRLSIL.

Only a few counts were recorded for this clonotype. The chain links TRBV6-5 to TRBJ1-3; 8 nucleotides align to TRBD1. Germline values: CDR1 MNHEY, CDR2 SVGAGI. V lost 5 bases and J lost 9; bases outside the gene matches: 12. The CDR3 spans 15 residues. The CDR3, as DNA: TGTGCCAGCAGTGAAAATCGGGACAGGACTGGCACCATATATTTT. Its translation is CASSENRDRTGTIYF.

This clonotype occurred a few times. The chain carries TRBV5-6 and TRBJ2-7; possible D gene TRBD1, 5 bases. V was shortened by 1 base and J by 4 bases, with 15 bases between the two germline ends. The CDR3 loop spans 15 amino acids. The germline V gene has CDR1 SGHDT and CDR2 YYEEEE. The chain's CDR3 is CASSLQGLSRYEQYF. DNA for the CDR3: TGTGCCAGCAGCTTGCAGGGCTTGTCACGATACGAGCAGTACTTC.

This clonotype was seen at least ten times. The chain carries TRBV6-6 and TRBJ1-2; 8 bases map to TRBD1. The germline CDR1 and CDR2 sequences are MNHNY and SVGAGI (reference sequence). The CDR3 consists of 14 residues. V was pared by 8 bases and J by 4 bases, with 9 bases of the junction left unmatched. In nucleotides, the CDR3 is TGTGCCAGCGGCACCCCGGACAGGGTCTATGGCTACACCTTC. Protein sequence: CASGTPDRVYGYTF.

This clonotype was seen a few times. The CDR3 region is CASSLYSAPRANSPLHF. Here the CDR3 DNA reads TGTGCCAGCAGCTTATATTCGGCCCCCCGGGCTAATTCACCCCTCCACTTT. The chain has TRBV7-9 and TRBJ1-6; D unresolved. Trimming left V 2 bases short and J 6 bases short, with 17 bases between. Germline V lookup: CDR1 SEHNR, CDR2 FQNEAQ (reference sequence). The CDR3 spans 17 residues.

This clonotype was observed many times. The V and J genes are TRBV6-6 and TRBJ2-7; either TRBD1 or TRBD2 may supply D (5 bases each). Germline loops: CDR1 MNHNY, CDR2 SVGAGI (reference sequence). The CDR3 loop spans 15 amino acids. Trimming took off 1 base at V and 2 bases at J, with 12 bases between the two ends. The CDR3 protein is CASSYLGGTAYEQYF. The CDR3 DNA reads as TGTGCCAGCAGTTACTTGGGTGGGACCGCCTACGAGCAGTACTTC.

The table lists this clonotype with many counts. The J gene is TRBJ2-5, the V gene TRBV9; TRBD2 matches at 10 bases. Germline CDR1 SGDLS, CDR2 YYNGEE. Trimming at V came to 4 bases and at J to 2 bases, leaving 5 bases not matched to a gene. The CDR3 runs 15 residues. CDR3 residues: CASSSLAGAQETQYF. The CDR3 coding sequence is TGTGCCAGCAGCTCGCTAGCGGGGGCTCAAGAGACCCAGTACTTC.

This chain uses TRBV7-2 with TRBJ1-2; no clear D. This CDR3 is 15 amino acids long. CDR1 is SGHTA and CDR2 is FQGNSA in the germline V gene. Deletions cut 5 bases from V and 0 bases from J, with 13 bases between. CDR3 amino acids: CASSLDGQANYGYTF. CDR3 DNA: TGTGCCAGCAGCCTGGACGGCCAAGCTAACTATGGCTACACCTTC.

The V and J genes are TRBV25-1 and TRBJ2-7; 10 positions match TRBD2. CDR1 is MGHDK and CDR2 is SYGVNS in the germline V gene. The CDR3 has 13 amino acids. J lost 4 bases, V lost 8 bases, and 5 bases had no gene match. CDR3 in amino acids: CASLTSGLYEQYF. The DNA of the CDR3 is TGTGCCAGCTTGACTAGCGGGTTGTACGAGCAGTACTTC.

Comments on this clonotype: This could be a read error, since a much larger clone is one nucleotide away. V and J are TRBV11-1 and TRBJ1-1, with D possibly being TRBD1 (5 bases). This CDR3 is built from 14 residues. Germline V gene lookup returns CDR1 SGHAT and CDR2 FQDESV (reference sequence). V lost 11 bases and J lost 4, with 20 bases in between. The CDR3 DNA is TGTGCCGGCACCCCATTCAGGGACGTCACTGAAGCTTTCTTT. It is translated as CAGTPFRDVTEAFF.